These T cell receptor beta chains were read from a single sample in a study of T cells in Graves' hyperthyroidism and ophthalmopathy. TCRdb reprocessed the multiplex PCR reads via MiXCR and lists one record per CDR3 protein. Found here are 700,000 to 950,000 distinct CDR3 sequences, under 45% of them singletons; the top ten hold around 29%. Sequenced input: blood. The source of these receptors is a woman aged 40 to 50 with Graves' hyperthyroidism. Each CDR3 is given with its conserved first and last residue.

CDR3 protein,J gene,V gene
CASSEARDRVYTEAFF,TRBJ1-1,TRBV2
CASSPEVETQYF,TRBJ2-5,TRBV12-3/TRBV12-4
CASSLVQGEKLFF,TRBJ1-4,TRBV7-2
CSVILAGGTEAFF,TRBJ1-1,TRBV29-1
CASSRTVGDEQYF,TRBJ2-7,TRBV4-1
CSARVAAQETQYF,TRBJ2-5,TRBV20-1
CASMPSGTGVQPQHF,TRBJ1-5,TRBV19
CASRRVSGAIEQYF,TRBJ2-7,TRBV27
CASSLSGQGAGGYTF,TRBJ1-2,TRBV7-2
CASSQVQGSGGGYTF,TRBJ1-2,TRBV14
CASSRTSGSLSYEQYF,TRBJ2-7,TRBV7-2
CASRGGEGTEAFF,TRBJ1-1,TRBV6-6
CSASPTGGGYPNQPQHF,TRBJ1-5,TRBV20-1
CATSVETSGIYEQYF,TRBJ2-7,TRBV24-1
CASSQAGALTEKLFF,TRBJ1-4,TRBV4-1
CATSSDRGYQPQHF,TRBJ1-5,TRBV15
CASSTTAGGPFETQYF,TRBJ2-5,TRBV7-8
CASSPRGAQTLNYGYTF,TRBJ1-2,TRBV6-5
CASSHANGIGTGGYEQYF,TRBJ2-7,TRBV6-2/TRBV6-3
CASSYVLAGGRETQYF,TRBJ2-5,TRBV12-3/TRBV12-4
CSARVRGISGNTIYF,TRBJ1-3,TRBV20-1
CASSLVGPPPRSHNEQYF,.,TRBV7-1
CASSGDGAYNEQYF,TRBJ2-7,TRBV7-9
CASSLEGYGANVLTF,TRBJ2-6,TRBV11-2
CASGNSRGYTF,TRBJ1-2,TRBV19
CASSFFVSPYEQYF,TRBJ2-7,TRBV12-3/TRBV12-4
CASSLDWANGYTF,TRBJ1-2,TRBV7-2
CASSVTSGGETQYF,TRBJ2-5,TRBV7-2
CASSPRGVGTDTQYF,TRBJ2-3,TRBV7-2
CASSITGGTEAFF,TRBJ1-1,TRBV6-1
CASIGSINQPQHF,TRBJ1-5,TRBV6-1
CASSYPRPGQGAYEQYF,TRBJ2-7,TRBV10-3
CASSIRGGNTGELFF,TRBJ2-2,TRBV19
CASSQERAGLNYGYTF,TRBJ1-2,TRBV6-5
CASSQGHIGTGYGYTF,TRBJ1-2,TRBV5-5
CASSLEGTSNEKLFF,TRBJ1-4,TRBV7-4
CASSEDPGDKQYF,TRBJ2-7,TRBV10-1
CASRRGEGPEAFF,TRBJ1-1,TRBV7-9
CSAMGLAGQPQHF,TRBJ1-5,TRBV20-1
CASSPPKEGHDEAFF,TRBJ1-1,TRBV5-1
CASSQRRDSAYEQYF,TRBJ2-7,TRBV7-8
CAWTLRANTEAFF,TRBJ1-1,TRBV30
CAISEVRDGELFF,TRBJ2-2,TRBV10-3
CASSSGYADTQYF,TRBJ2-3,TRBV7-7